The 4 T cell receptor beta chains below come from one sample, sequenced in a study of tissue T cells after allogeneic stem cell transplantation. Data came from immunoSEQ multiplex PCR; TCRdb stores just in-frame clones and leaves some out. The repertoire has 450 to 600 clones, roughly 70% of them found once; the top ten carry about 7%. The sample was liver tissue. Receptor source: a female BALB/c mouse in good health. This strain has MHC haplotype H2-d.

This clone has only a few counts. Germline and genes here are mouse. The read comes to an end 1 residue before the CDR3 does, leaving the germline J gene to fill in the end. The gene calls are TRBV13-1 and TRBJ2-7; 10 bases are shared with TRBD2. Germline V CDR1 and CDR2: NSHNY, SYGAGN. This CDR3 has 14 amino acids. The junction had 3 bases not matched to a gene; V was cut back by 3 bases and J by 3 bases. The DNA read from the CDR3 is TGTGCCAGCAGTGTCGGGACTGGGGACTATGAACAGTAC. Translation gives CASSVGTGDYEQY. The whole CDR3 protein reads CASSVGTGDYEQYF.

With regard to this clone: Mouse names are used for the genes. The read comes to an end 1 residue before the CDR3 does, leaving the germline J gene to fill in the end. The chain couples TRBV5 to TRBJ1-1; unclear D gene. The CDR3 totals 12 residues. Germline V gene sequence: CDR1 LGHNA, CDR2 YNLKQL (reference sequence). With 2 bases removed from V and 5 bases from J, the gap between germline ends came to 6 bases. The sequenced CDR3 bases are TGTGCCAGCAGCCAACAGCTAACAGAAGTCTTC. Its translation is CASSQQLTEVF. The complete CDR3 sequence is CASSQQLTEVFF.

A word on this clone: Any gene name here is a mouse gene name. The DNA ends 1 residue before the CDR3 does, and the rest of the CDR3 is filled in from the germline J gene. The chain employs TRBV20 and TRBJ1-1; D uncertain. Germline assignment: CDR1 GFQATS and CDR2 STVNSAI. The CDR3 sequence is 13 residues long. Trimming removed 0 bases at V and 0 bases at J, with 5 bases between. The CDR3 spells CGAREPPNTEVFF. CDR3 DNA (partial): TGTGGTGCTAGGGAACCACCAAACACAGAAGTCTTC. The full variable domain, with the rest looked up from reference TRBV20 and TRBJ1-1, is GALVYQYPRRTICKSGTSMRMECQAVGFQATSVAWYRQSPQKTFELIALSTVNSAIKYEQNFTQEKFPISHPNLSFSSMTVLNAYLEDRGLYLCGAREPPNTEVFFGKGTRLTVV.

Comment on this clone: Gene and germline names: mouse. The read gets to within 1 residue of the CDR3 end, and the germline J gene fills in the rest. The chain employs TRBV13-3 and TRBJ1-2; D possibly corresponds to TRBD1 (6 bases). CDR1 NNHDY and CDR2 SYVADS come from the germline V gene. The CDR3 extends over 13 amino acids. V lost 7 bases and J 0 bases, leaving 10 bases between the germline ends. Partial CDR3 DNA: TGTGCCAGCCGGGACAATGCAAACTCCGACTACACC. Translating gives CASRDNANSDYT. The entire CDR3 protein reads CASRDNANSDYTF.